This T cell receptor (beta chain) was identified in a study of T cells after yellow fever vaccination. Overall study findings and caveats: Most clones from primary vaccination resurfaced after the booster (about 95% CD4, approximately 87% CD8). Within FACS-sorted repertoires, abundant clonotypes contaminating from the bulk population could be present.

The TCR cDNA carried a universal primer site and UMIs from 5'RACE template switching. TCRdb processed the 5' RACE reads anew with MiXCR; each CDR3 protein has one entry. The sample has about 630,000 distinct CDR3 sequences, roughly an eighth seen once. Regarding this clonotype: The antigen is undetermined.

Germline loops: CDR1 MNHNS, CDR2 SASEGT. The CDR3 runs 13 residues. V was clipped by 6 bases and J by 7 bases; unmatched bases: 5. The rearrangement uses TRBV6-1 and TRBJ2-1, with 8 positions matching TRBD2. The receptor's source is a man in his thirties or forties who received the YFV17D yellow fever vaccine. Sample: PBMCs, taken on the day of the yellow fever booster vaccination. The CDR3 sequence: CASRVTSVNEQFF. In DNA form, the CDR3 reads TGTGCCAGCAGAGTGACTAGCGTTAATGAGCAGTTCTTC.